Here is one TCR beta chain with its context. J gave up 3 bases and V 4 bases, and 4 bases lay outside the gene matches. The CDR3 extends over 16 amino acids. The germline gives CDR1 MNHNS, CDR2 SASEGT. The data stem from a study of graft-versus-host responses after intestinal transplantation. Data came from immunoSEQ multiplex PCR; TCRdb stores just in-frame clones and leaves some out. This table holds around 13,000 clones, about 36% found once. This TCR was recovered from a human patient who received an intestinal transplant. Specimen: alloreactive CD4+ T cells from a mixed lymphocyte reaction culture, collected before intestinal transplant. The subset here: CFSE-low proliferating T cells sorted from approximately 6-day pre-transplant mixed lymphocyte reaction (GvH or HvG direction). The V gene is TRBV6-1, the J gene TRBJ2-5, with TRBD2 matching 14 bases. The DNA of the CDR3 is TGTGCCAGCAGTGCCAGGACTAGCGGGGGGAAAGAGACCCAGTACTTC. Translated, it gives CASSARTSGGKETQYF.